These T cell receptor beta chains were read from a single sample in a study of CD8 T cells in ankylosing spondylitis. TCRdb analysed the 5' RACE reads with MiXCR anew, one entry per CDR3 protein. The sample has hundreds of thousands of distinct CDR3 sequences, around 20% seen once. Specimen: blood, either unsorted or a sorted T cell fraction (not recorded which). The source is a female donor with ankylosing spondylitis or in good health (not recorded which). The CDR3 runs from the conserved cysteine through the conserved F or W. A D gene is named only where the DNA matches it firmly. Clone size is stated in some rows and not others, as once, few, many or a class when expanded.

>TRBV7-6|TRBJ2-1|NA|NA
CASSLDSNQGYNEQFF
TGTGCCAGCAGCTTAGACAGTAACCAGGGCTACAATGAGCAGTTCTTC
>TRBV24-1|TRBJ2-3|NA|TRBD2
CATQDSGRYTQYF
TGTGCCACCCAGGATAGCGGGAGGTATACGCAGTATTTT
>TRBV5-6|TRBJ1-5|few|NA
CASSTYREDVNQPQHF
TGTGCCAGCAGCACCTACAGGGAAGATGTCAATCAGCCCCAGCATTTT
>TRBV7-9|TRBJ2-1|NA|TRBD2
CASRRTSGGPGDEQFF
TGTGCCAGCAGACGTACTAGCGGGGGGCCTGGGGATGAGCAGTTCTTC
>TRBV4-3|TRBJ2-1|few|TRBD1
CASSQGQGTGMYNEQFF
TGCGCCAGCAGCCAAGGGCAGGGGACAGGGATGTACAATGAGCAGTTCTTC
>TRBV5-1|TRBJ2-3|many|NA
CASGTQSDTQYF
TGCGCCAGTGGTACCCAGTCTGATACGCAGTATTTT
>TRBV7-8|TRBJ1-2|NA|NA
CASSLDGLSYGYTF
TGTGCCAGCAGCTTAGACGGACTGAGCTATGGCTACACCTTC
>TRBV13|TRBJ2-3|NA|NA
CASSFRESSTQYF
TGTGCCAGCAGCTTCCGGGAGAGTAGTACGCAGTATTTT
>TRBV19|TRBJ2-1|NA|TRBD1
CASSDRGFGNEQFF
TGTGCCAGTAGTGACAGGGGGTTCGGTAATGAGCAGTTCTTC
>TRBV29-1|TRBJ2-3|NA|NA
CVEAMDHTDTQYF
TGCGTTGAAGCCATGGACCACACAGATACGCAGTATTTT
>TRBV6-2/TRBV6-3|TRBJ2-5|NA|NA
CASSWTRETQYF
TGTGCCAGCAGTTGGACCAGAGAGACCCAGTACTTC
>TRBV29-1|TRBJ1-1|NA|NA
CSDCQGKCFF
TGCAGCGATTGCCAGGGGAAATGTTTCTTT
>TRBV12-3/TRBV12-4|TRBJ1-5|many|NA
CASSLAHRDQPQHF
TGTGCCAGCAGTTTAGCGCACAGAGATCAGCCCCAGCATTTT
>TRBV5-1|TRBJ1-1|few|TRBD1
CASSFFTGDTEAFF
TGCGCCAGCAGCTTTTTCACAGGGGACACTGAAGCTTTCTTT
>TRBV29-1|TRBJ2-7|NA|TRBD1
CSVEDWDRAPTQQYF
TGCAGCGTTGAAGATTGGGACAGGGCCCCGACTCAGCAGTACTTC
>TRBV7-9|TRBJ2-1|NA|TRBD2
CASSSRTSGRFNEQFF
TGTGCCAGCAGCTCTAGGACTAGCGGGAGATTCAATGAGCAGTTCTTC
>TRBV2|TRBJ2-3|few|TRBD2
CASSELAGTQYF
TGTGCCAGCAGTGAGCTAGCGGGGACGCAGTATTTT
>TRBV6-2/TRBV6-3|TRBJ2-7|NA|NA
CASIGQSIYEQYF
TGTGCCAGTATTGGACAAAGCATCTACGAGCAGTACTTC
>TRBV20-1|TRBJ2-7|many|TRBD1
CSATTDREHREQYF
TGCAGTGCTACTACAGACAGGGAGCATCGGGAGCAGTACTTC
>TRBV7-8|TRBJ1-6|few|TRBD1
CASSSQGGGSPLHF
TGTGCCAGCAGCTCCCAGGGGGGCGGGTCACCCCTCCACTTT
>TRBV29-1|TRBJ1-1|NA|NA
CSVAGLLNTEAFF
TGCAGCGTTGCTGGACTCCTGAACACTGAAGCTTTCTTT
>TRBV5-1|TRBJ1-1|NA|NA
CASSPKTVNTEAFF
TGCGCCAGCAGCCCCAAAACAGTGAACACTGAAGCTTTCTTT
>TRBV5-1|TRBJ2-2|few|NA
CASSLGPDLRELFF
TGCGCCAGCAGCTTGGGACCGGACTTGCGGGAGCTGTTTTTT